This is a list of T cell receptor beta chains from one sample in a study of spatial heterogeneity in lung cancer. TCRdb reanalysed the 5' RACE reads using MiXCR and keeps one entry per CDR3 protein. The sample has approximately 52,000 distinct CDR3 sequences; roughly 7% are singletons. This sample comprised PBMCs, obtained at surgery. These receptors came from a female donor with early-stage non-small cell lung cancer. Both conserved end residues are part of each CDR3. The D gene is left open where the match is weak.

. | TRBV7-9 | CASIGLGAGELFF
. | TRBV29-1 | CSVKRSGGSDTQYF
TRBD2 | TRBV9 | CASSVGLAGTSQETQYF
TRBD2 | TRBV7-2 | CASSLVRGGRNEQFF
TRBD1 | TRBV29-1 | CSVTRTGAYEQYF
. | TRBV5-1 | CASSLAANTGELFF
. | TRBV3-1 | CASSQEGRQGSREQYF
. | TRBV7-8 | CASTEDAKNIQYF
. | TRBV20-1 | CSARDGLAHTGELFF
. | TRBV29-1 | CSVPFRGSPNEQFF
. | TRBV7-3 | CASSPTYSRTEAFF
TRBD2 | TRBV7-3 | CASSALAGGRNEQFF
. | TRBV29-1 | CSVVVNTGELFF
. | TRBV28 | CASSYPRGSQGGYTF